The source of this T cell receptor beta chain is a study of identical twins. Study results and caveats: Without tracking the same donors, conclusions rested on cross-sectional statistical analysis. Twin pairs had excess sharing that was weaker in beta out-of-frame sequences.

TCRdb fed the 5' RACE reads into MiXCR, producing one record per CDR3 protein. The sample has 450,000 to 650,000 distinct CDR3 sequences; nearly 10% are singletons. The V gene lost 3 bases and the J gene lost 4 bases, with 16 bases spanning the gap. Germline lookup yields CDR1 SNHLY and CDR2 FYNNEI. The CDR3 sequence is 16 residues long. This clonotype was recorded many times. What it binds is not known. This sample also appeared in a second study, on yellow fever vaccine responses in identical twins. From that paper: Twins' vaccine T cell response reportedly seemed partly convergent, partly personalized.

The sequence was obtained from a woman between 18 and 29 years old in good health. V usage is TRBV2 and J usage is TRBJ1-3; perhaps TRBD1 as D (5 bases). Sequenced sample: PBMCs. CDR3 sequence: CASSDDTRATGNTIYF. CDR3 DNA sequence: TGTGCCAGCAGTGACGACACCAGGGCAACGGGAAACACCATATATTTT.